Listed below are T cell receptor beta chains from one sample, sequenced in a study of blood T cell repertoires in COVID-19. TCRdb's copy holds only in-frame clones and misses some; the assay was immunoSEQ multiplex PCR. The table records a few hundred thousand clones, about nine tenths of them present only once. The sample consisted of peripheral blood. These receptor sequences come from a woman aged 25-40 years with active or convalescent COVID-19. CDR3s include the opening cysteine and the closing phenylalanine or tryptophan. The D gene is left open where the match is weak. Clone size is stated in some rows and not others, as once, few, many or a class when expanded.

TRBV7-2	TRBD2	once	TRBJ2-7	TGTGCCAGCAGCTTAGTTCGTGCGCTAGCGGGGGGGCTGGGGGAGCAGTACTTC	CASSLVRALAGGLGEQYF
TRBV18	TRBD1	.	TRBJ1-1	TGTGCCAGCTCAACTATACAGGGGGCCACTGAAGCTTTCTTT	CASSTIQGATEAFF
TRBV28	TRBD1	.	TRBJ2-3	TGTGCCACAGACAGGGACCCTGGCACAGATACGCAGTATTTT	CATDRDPGTDTQYF
TRBV7-2	.	.	TRBJ2-5	TGTGCCAGCAGCTTAGATCGGGAGACCCAGTACTTC	CASSLDRETQYF
TRBV19	TRBD2	.	TRBJ2-1	TGTGCCAGTAGTAGCGGGGGGGCCCAAAATGAGCAGTTCTTC	CASSSGGAQNEQFF
TRBV10-3	.	.	TRBJ2-3	TGTGCCATCAGTGAGGAAGCCATTCGCACAGATACGCAGTATTTT	CAISEEAIRTDTQYF
TRBV24-1	.	few	TRBJ2-2	TGTGCCCCCGGTGGGCTAGCGAGATACACCGGGGAGCTGTTTTTT	CAPGGLARYTGELFF
TRBV7-2	TRBD2	once	TRBJ2-3	TGTGCCAGCAGCTTAATTGCGGGGGGGCCGACAGATACGCAGTATTTT	CASSLIAGGPTDTQYF
TRBV30	TRBD2	.	TRBJ2-5	TGTGCCTGGAGCGGTAGCGGGGGTGGAGAGACCCAGTACTTC	CAWSGSGGGETQYF
TRBV21-1	.	.	TRBJ2-3	TGTGCCAGCAGCAAAGACCCAGGCAGGGCGAGCACAGATACGCAGTATTTT	CASSKDPGRASTDTQYF
TRBV30	TRBD1	once	TRBJ1-4	TGTGCCTGGGAGGACAGGCCGAATGAAAAACTGTTTTTT	CAWEDRPNEKLFF
TRBV10-3	TRBD1	.	TRBJ1-6	TGTGCCATCAGCTGGACAGGAGAGGATAATTCACCCCTCCACTTT	CAISWTGEDNSPLHF
TRBV19	.	once	TRBJ1-2	TGTGCCAGTAGTAACGACAGAAGGGGCTACACCTTC	CASSNDRRGYTF
TRBV7-2	TRBD2	.	TRBJ2-1	TGTGCCAGCAAGTTGGCTAGCGGGGTTGGCTCCTACAATGAGCAGTTCTTC	CASKLASGVGSYNEQFF
TRBV6-5	TRBD1	.	TRBJ1-4	TGTGCCAGCAGTTCCCCGGGACAGGGGGAAGGAAGACTGTTTTTT	CASSSPGQGEGRLFF
TRBV5-4	.	.	TRBJ1-2	TGTGCCAGCACGAGGTTGGACTATGGCTACACCTTC	CASTRLDYGYTF
TRBV24-1	.	.	TRBJ2-7	TGTGCCACCAGTGACCCGGGTCCTAGGGGATACGAGCAGTACTTC	CATSDPGPRGYEQYF
TRBV3-1/TRBV3-2	.	.	TRBJ1-1	TGTGCCAGCAGCCAATCAGGGACAGAAGCTTTCTTT	CASSQSGTEAFF
TRBV27	TRBD1	.	TRBJ1-2	TGTGCCAGCAGTTTGACCCGAACAGGGGGAAGGGGAGGCTACACCTTC	CASSLTRTGGRGGYTF
TRBV29-1	TRBD1	.	TRBJ2-7	TGCAGCGTTTTGGACAGGGCCCTGGAGCAGTACTTC	CSVLDRALEQYF
TRBV5-6	TRBD1	.	TRBJ2-3	TGTGCCAGCAGCAAGGACAGGGGGCCGACAGATACGCAGTATTTT	CASSKDRGPTDTQYF
TRBV19	TRBD1	.	TRBJ2-3	TGTGCCAGTAGTATAGAGGGGACAGGTTTCACAGATACGCAGTATTTT	CASSIEGTGFTDTQYF
TRBV12-3/TRBV12-4	.	.	TRBJ1-5	TGTGCCAGCAGTTTAGTCGTTAGGGGGATCCAGCATTTT	CASSLVVRGIQHF
TRBV21-1	.	.	TRBJ2-5	TGTGCCAGCAGCAAAGAGAGGGGTGCTAGCGGACAAGAGACCCAGTACTTC	CASSKERGASGQETQYF
TRBV15	TRBD1	few	TRBJ2-2	TGTGCCACCAGCAGGGACAGGTGGTTGGCCGGGGAGCTGTTTTTT	CATSRDRWLAGELFF
TRBV5-1	.	.	TRBJ2-5	TGCGCCAGCAGCATGACCCTAGCTGGGTGGGAGACCCAGTACTTC	CASSMTLAGWETQYF
TRBV5-1	.	.	TRBJ2-7	TGCGCCAGCAGCGTGGCCGCCGGTCCCTACGAGCAGTACTTC	CASSVAAGPYEQYF
TRBV28	TRBD2	.	TRBJ2-5	TGTGCCAGCACCCTAAGGCGGGGGGGCACTGAGACCCAGTACTTC	CASTLRRGGTETQYF